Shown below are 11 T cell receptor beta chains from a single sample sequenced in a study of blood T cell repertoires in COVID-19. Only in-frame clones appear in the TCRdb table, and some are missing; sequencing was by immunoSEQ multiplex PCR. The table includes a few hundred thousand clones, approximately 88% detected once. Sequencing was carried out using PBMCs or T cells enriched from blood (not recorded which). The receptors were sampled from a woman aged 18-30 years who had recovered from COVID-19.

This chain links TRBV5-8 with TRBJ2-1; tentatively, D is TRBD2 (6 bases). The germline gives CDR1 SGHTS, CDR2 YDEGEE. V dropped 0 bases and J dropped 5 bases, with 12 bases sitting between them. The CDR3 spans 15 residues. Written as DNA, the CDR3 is TGTGCCAGCAGCTTGGCACTAGCTTTCGACAATGAGCAGTTCTTC. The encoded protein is CASSLALAFDNEQFF.

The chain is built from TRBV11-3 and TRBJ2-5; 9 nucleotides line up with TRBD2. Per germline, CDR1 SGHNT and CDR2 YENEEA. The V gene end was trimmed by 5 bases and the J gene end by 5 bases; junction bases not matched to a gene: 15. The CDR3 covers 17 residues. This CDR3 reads CASSLRLGREGPETQYF. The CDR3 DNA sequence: TGTGCCAGCAGCCTCCGACTTGGGCGGGAGGGCCCCGAGACCCAGTACTTC.

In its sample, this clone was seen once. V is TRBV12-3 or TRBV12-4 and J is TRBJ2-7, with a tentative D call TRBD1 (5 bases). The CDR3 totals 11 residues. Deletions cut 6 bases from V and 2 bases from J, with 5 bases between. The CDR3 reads CASSRAYEQYF. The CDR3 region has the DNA TGTGCCAGCAGCAGGGCCTACGAGCAGTACTTC.

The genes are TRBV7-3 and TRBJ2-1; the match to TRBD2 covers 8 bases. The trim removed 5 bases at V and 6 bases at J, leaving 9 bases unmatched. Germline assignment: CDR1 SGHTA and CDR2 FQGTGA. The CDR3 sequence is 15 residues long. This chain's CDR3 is CASSPRAGDRNEQFF. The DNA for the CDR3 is TGTGCCAGCAGCCCACGAGCGGGGGACCGCAATGAGCAGTTCTTC.

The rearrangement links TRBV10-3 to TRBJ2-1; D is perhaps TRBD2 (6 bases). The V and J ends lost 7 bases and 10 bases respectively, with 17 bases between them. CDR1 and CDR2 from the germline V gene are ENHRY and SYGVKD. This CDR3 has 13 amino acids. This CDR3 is CAITGLQGGEQFF. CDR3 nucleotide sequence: TGTGCCATCACTGGGCTCCAAGGAGGGGAGCAGTTCTTC.

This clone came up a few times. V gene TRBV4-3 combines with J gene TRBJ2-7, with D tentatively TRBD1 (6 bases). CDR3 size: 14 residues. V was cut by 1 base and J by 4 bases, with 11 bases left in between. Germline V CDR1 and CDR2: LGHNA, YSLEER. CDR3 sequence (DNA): TGCGCCAGCAGCCAAGGGTGGGGGCGGTACGAGCAGTACTTC. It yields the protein CASSQGWGRYEQYF.

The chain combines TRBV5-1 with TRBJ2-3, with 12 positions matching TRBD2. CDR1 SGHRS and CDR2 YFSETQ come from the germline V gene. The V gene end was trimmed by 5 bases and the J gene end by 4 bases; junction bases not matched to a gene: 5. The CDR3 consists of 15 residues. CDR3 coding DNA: TGCGCCAGCAGTCTAGCGGGAGGGAGGTCAGATACGCAGTATTTT. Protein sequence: CASSLAGGRSDTQYF.

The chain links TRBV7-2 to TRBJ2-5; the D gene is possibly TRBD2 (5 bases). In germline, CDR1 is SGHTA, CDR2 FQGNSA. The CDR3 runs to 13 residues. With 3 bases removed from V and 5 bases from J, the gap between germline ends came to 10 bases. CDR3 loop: CASSFKGGETQYF. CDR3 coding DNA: TGTGCCAGCAGCTTTAAGGGCGGGGAGACCCAGTACTTC.

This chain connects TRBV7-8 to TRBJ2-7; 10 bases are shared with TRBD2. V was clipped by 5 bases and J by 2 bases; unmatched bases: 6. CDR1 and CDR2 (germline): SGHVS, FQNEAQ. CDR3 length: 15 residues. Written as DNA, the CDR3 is TGTGCCAGCAGCCGGGGCACTAGCGGGACCTACGAGCAGTACTTC. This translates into CASSRGTSGTYEQYF.

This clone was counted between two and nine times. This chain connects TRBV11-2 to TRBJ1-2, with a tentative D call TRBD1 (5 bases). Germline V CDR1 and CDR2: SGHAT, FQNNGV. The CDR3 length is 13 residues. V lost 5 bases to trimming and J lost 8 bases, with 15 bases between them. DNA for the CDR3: TGTGCCAGCAGCGTCCCCGGGGGGTTGGGCTACACCTTC. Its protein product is CASSVPGGLGYTF.

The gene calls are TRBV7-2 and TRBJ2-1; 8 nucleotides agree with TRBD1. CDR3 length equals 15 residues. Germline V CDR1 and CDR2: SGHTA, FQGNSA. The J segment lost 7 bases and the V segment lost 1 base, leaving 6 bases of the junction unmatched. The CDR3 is CASSLGTGWGNEQFF. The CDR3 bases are TGTGCCAGCAGCTTAGGGACAGGGTGGGGGAATGAGCAGTTCTTC. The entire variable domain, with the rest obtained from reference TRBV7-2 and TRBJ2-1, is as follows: GAGVSQSPSNKVTEKGKDVELRCDPISGHTALYWYRQSLGQGLEFLIYFQGNSAPDKSGLPSDRFSAERTGGSVSTLTIQRTQQEDSAVYLCASSLGTGWGNEQFFGPGTRLTVL.